The 17 T cell receptor beta chains below come from one sample, sequenced in a study of control samples from healthy donors and cancer patients. Generated by immunoSEQ multiplex PCR, the TCRdb table keeps only in-frame clones and is missing some. The table records around 59,000 clones, about 92% of them present only once. The sequenced sample was PBMCs. The receptors were gathered from a man aged 40-49 years with colorectal cancer.

V usage is TRBV2 and J usage is TRBJ1-1, with D uncertain. Trimming removed 4 bases from V and 1 base from J, with 10 bases in between. This CDR3 comprises 14 residues. Germline V gives CDR1 SNHLY, CDR2 FYNNEI. CDR3 in amino acids: CASSVSSGNTEAFF. In DNA form, the CDR3 reads TGTGCCAGCAGTGTGTCCTCAGGGAACACTGAAGCTTTCTTT.

This clone was seen once. The chain has TRBV6-6 and TRBJ2-1; TRBD2 agrees at 10 bases. The germline V gene encodes CDR1 MNHNY and CDR2 SVGAGI (reference sequence). V trimming: 7 bases; J trimming: 7 bases; junction bases outside the gene matches: 7. This CDR3 has 14 residues. The CDR3 region is CASTVAGGGNEQFF. CDR3 in DNA: TGTGCCAGCACTGTAGCGGGGGGAGGTAATGAGCAGTTCTTC.

This chain uses TRBV5-4 with TRBJ1-3; D may be TRBD1 (6 bases). Trimming pared 4 bases from V and 0 bases from J, leaving 14 bases between. The CDR3 is 16 amino acids. CDR1 is SGHNT and CDR2 is YYREEE in the germline V gene (reference sequence). The CDR3 nucleotides are TGTGCCAGCAGCCGTGGACAGATGAGCTCTGGAAACACCATATATTTT. Translated: CASSRGQMSSGNTIYF.

The gene calls are TRBV30 and TRBJ2-5; no reliable D call. Germline lookup yields CDR1 GTSNPN and CDR2 SVGIG (reference sequence). Trimming removed 4 bases at V and 5 bases at J, with 14 bases between. This CDR3 has 13 residues. The CDR3 is CAWNQLRLETQYF. DNA of the CDR3: TGTGCCTGGAATCAGTTAAGATTGGAGACCCAGTACTTC.

The gene calls are TRBV30 and TRBJ2-1; D is unclear. The CDR3 is 15 amino acids. Germline V gene data show CDR1 as GTSNPN and CDR2 as SVGIG (reference sequence). V was trimmed by 0 bases and J by 9 bases, leaving 18 bases between them. CDR3 protein: CAWSVGASRVGEQFF. CDR3 in DNA: TGTGCCTGGAGTGTGGGCGCGTCTAGGGTTGGTGAGCAGTTCTTC. The full variable domain, with the rest looked up from reference TRBV30 and TRBJ2-1, is SQTIHQWPATLVQPVGSPLSLECTVEGTSNPNLYWYRQAAGRGLQLLFYSVGIGQISSEVPQNLSASRPQDRQFILSSKKLLLSDSGFYLCAWSVGASRVGEQFFGPGTRLTVL.

V gene TRBV13 combines with J gene TRBJ2-7; D is perhaps TRBD1 (6 bases). The CDR3 totals 15 residues. V shed 5 bases and J shed 0 bases, with 14 bases lying between them. Germline CDR1 PRHDT, CDR2 FYEKMQ (reference sequence). The CDR3 sequence: CASSLGQLSSYEQYF. CDR3 nucleotide sequence: TGTGCCAGCAGCCTCGGACAGCTGAGCTCCTACGAGCAGTACTTC.

V gene TRBV15 combines with J gene TRBJ2-3, with 9 nucleotides matching TRBD1. This CDR3 has 16 amino acids. Germline V gene data show CDR1 as LNHNV and CDR2 as YYDKDF (reference sequence). Germline trimming cut 4 bases from V and 0 bases from J; bases unmatched to any gene: 5. The chain's CDR3 is CATSKGTGSSTDTQYF. The CDR3 DNA reads as TGTGCCACCAGCAAAGGGACAGGGTCTAGCACAGATACGCAGTATTTT.

This rearrangement joins TRBV7-3 to TRBJ2-1; 7 bases map to TRBD1. Germline CDR1 SGHTA, CDR2 FQGTGA. V lost 3 bases, J lost 7 bases, and 9 bases stayed unmatched. The CDR3 loop spans 15 amino acids. The CDR3, as DNA: TGTGCCAGCAGCTTCGAGGGGGCACCAAGGAATGAGCAGTTCTTC. Amino acid sequence: CASSFEGAPRNEQFF.

This chain links TRBV12-3 or TRBV12-4 with TRBJ1-1; TRBD1 matches at 7 bases. J was trimmed by 5 bases and V by 6 bases; bases with no gene match: 6. The CDR3 length is 13 residues. CDR3 sequence reads: CASRATGKTEAFF. CDR3 bases: TGTGCCAGCAGGGCGACAGGGAAGACTGAAGCTTTCTTT.

The CDR3 loop reads CASSPGMSQPQHF. The CDR3 DNA follows: TGTGCCAGCTCACCAGGGATGAGTCAGCCCCAGCATTTT. The chain couples TRBV18 to TRBJ1-5; D unclear. CDR3 length: 13 residues. Per the germline V gene, CDR1 is KGHSH and CDR2 is LQKENI. The germline V and J ends were trimmed by 2 bases and 6 bases, with 8 bases remaining between them.

V is TRBV2 and J is TRBJ1-2; the D gene is possibly TRBD1 (6 bases). V was trimmed by 7 bases and J by 4 bases, leaving 10 bases between them. Germline V CDR1 and CDR2: SNHLY, FYNNEI. The CDR3 length is 12 residues. The CDR3 loop reads CASIRTAYGYTF. The CDR3 DNA is TGTGCCAGCATAAGGACAGCCTATGGCTACACCTTC. The variable domain in full, completed from reference TRBV2 and TRBJ1-2, reads EPEVTQTPSHQVTQMGQEVILRCVPISNHLYFYWYRQILGQKVEFLVSFYNNEISEKSEIFDDQFSVERPDGSNFTLKIRSTKLEDSAMYFCASIRTAYGYTFGSGTRLTVV.

The chain employs TRBV18 and TRBJ2-1; D could derive from TRBD1 or TRBD2 (5 bases each). V gave up 3 bases and J gave up 12 bases, with 15 bases separating them. This CDR3 is 13 amino acids long. CDR1 is KGHSH and CDR2 is LQKENI in the germline V gene. The CDR3 here is CASSPGTTFGQFF. The CDR3, as DNA: TGTGCCAGCTCACCGGGGACCACTTTCGGGCAGTTCTTC.

The chain employs TRBV29-1 and TRBJ2-2; the match to TRBD1 covers 7 bases. V was clipped by 2 bases and J by 1 base; unmatched bases: 4. The CDR3 covers 15 residues. CDR1 SQVTM and CDR2 ANQGSEA come from the germline V gene. The CDR3 loop reads CSVETRTGNTGELFF. For the CDR3, the DNA is TGCAGCGTTGAAACAAGGACAGGGAACACCGGGGAGCTGTTTTTT.

V is TRBV4-1 and J is TRBJ2-5, with D possibly matching TRBD1 (6 bases). Germline loops: CDR1 MGHRA, CDR2 YSYEKL. The CDR3 loop spans 15 amino acids. With 1 base removed from V and 0 bases from J, the gap between germline ends came to 9 bases. The CDR3 loop reads CASSQGTVYQETQYF. The CDR3 region has the DNA TGCGCCAGCAGCCAAGGGACAGTTTACCAAGAGACCCAGTACTTC.

The chain combines TRBV11-1 with TRBJ1-2; D remains ambiguous. V lost 1 base, J lost 2 bases, and 5 bases lay in between. Looked up from germline, CDR1 is SGHAT and CDR2 is FQDESV (reference sequence). The CDR3 totals 13 residues. CDR3 loop: CASSLVQNYGYTF. The CDR3 bases are TGTGCCAGCAGCTTAGTACAGAACTATGGCTACACCTTC.

The chain uses TRBV27 and TRBJ1-4, with TRBD1 identical over 8 bases. The CDR3 sequence is 17 residues long. J gave up 2 bases and V 2 bases, and 7 bases lay outside the gene matches. Looked up from germline, CDR1 is MNHEY and CDR2 is SMNVEV (reference sequence). This CDR3 is CASSLTSGGATNEKLFF. The CDR3 region has the DNA TGTGCCAGCAGTTTAACCTCAGGGGGCGCGACTAATGAAAAACTGTTTTTT. Full variable domain (outside the CDR3, taken from reference TRBV27 and TRBJ1-4): EAQVTQNPRYLITVTGKKLTVTCSQNMNHEYMSWYRQDPGLGLRQIYYSMNVEVTDKGDVPEGYKVSRKEKRNFPLILESPSPNQTSLYFCASSLTSGGATNEKLFFGSGTQLSVL.

The V call is TRBV19, the J call TRBJ1-5; no clear D gene. This CDR3 comprises 13 residues. From germline, CDR1 is LNHDA and CDR2 SQIVND (reference sequence). With 3 bases removed from V and 7 bases from J, the gap between germline ends came to 10 bases. The CDR3: CASSISEVQPQHF. The DNA of the CDR3 is TGTGCCAGTAGTATCAGTGAGGTACAGCCCCAGCATTTT. The variable domain in full, with the rest retrieved from reference TRBV19 and TRBJ1-5, is DGGITQSPKYLFRKEGQNVTLSCEQNLNHDAMYWYRQDPGQGLRLIYYSQIVNDFQKGDIAEGYSVSREKKESFPLTVTSAQKNPTAFYLCASSISEVQPQHFGDGTRLSIL.